Listed below are T cell receptor beta chains from one sample, sequenced in a study of STAT3 mutations in large granular lymphocyte leukemia. Assay: immunoSEQ multiplex PCR; the TCRdb copy retains only in-frame clones and omits some. The table has some 30,000 clones, around 88% seen once. Source material: peripheral blood mononuclear cells. These receptors were obtained from a man aged 60-69 years with T-cell large granular lymphocyte leukemia. Some clones in this sample may be carry-over from other donors' samples. Both conserved end residues are part of each CDR3. The D gene is left open where the match is weak. A clone size is listed for some rows: how often the clone was seen (once, few, many), or a class if it is expanded.

D gene	V gene	clone size	J gene	CDR3 protein	CDR3 DNA
NA	TRBV6-1	NA	TRBJ1-2	CASSSSREYYGYTF	TGTGCCAGCAGTTCGTCTCGAGAGTATTATGGCTACACCTTC
NA	TRBV5-1	NA	TRBJ2-3	CASSPGRALSTDTQYF	TGCGCCAGCAGCCCAGGCCGGGCCCTTTCCACAGATACGCAGTATTTT
NA	TRBV7-9	NA	TRBJ2-7	CASSLGPPLYYEQYF	TGTGCCAGCAGCTTAGGACCTCCCCTCTACTACGAGCAGTACTTC
TRBD2	TRBV30	NA	TRBJ2-7	CAWSDPGTSGRFEPYEQYF	TGTGCCTGGAGTGACCCCGGGACTAGCGGGAGATTCGAACCATACGAGCAGTACTTC
NA	TRBV11-2	NA	TRBJ1-1	CASSPRAGVTEAFF	TGTGCCAGCAGCCCCCGGGCAGGTGTCACTGAAGCTTTCTTT
NA	TRBV28	once	TRBJ2-1	CASSPPGSSYNEQFF	TGTGCCAGCAGCCCCCCGGGGAGCTCCTACAATGAGCAGTTCTTC
NA	TRBV6-4	NA	TRBJ1-2	CASSLGVGYGYTF	TGTGCCAGCAGCCTGGGGGTGGGCTATGGCTACACCTTC
NA	TRBV6-6	NA	TRBJ1-1	CASSYQQGDTEAFF	TGTGCCAGCAGTTACCAACAGGGCGACACTGAAGCTTTCTTT
NA	TRBV7-2	NA	TRBJ2-7	CASSLDSYGEQYF	TGTGCCAGCAGCTTAGACAGCTACGGCGAGCAGTACTTC
NA	TRBV7-3	NA	TRBJ1-4	CASSSRVGEKLFF	TGTGCCAGCAGCTCCAGGGTGGGTGAAAAACTGTTTTTT
TRBD1	TRBV7-2	NA	TRBJ1-2	CASSQLGQGGYTF	TGTGCCAGCAGCCAATTGGGACAGGGTGGCTACACCTTC
TRBD2	TRBV11-2	once	TRBJ2-5	CASIGGWASGKGQETQYF	TGTGCCAGCATCGGAGGGTGGGCTAGCGGGAAAGGGCAAGAGACCCAGTACTTC
NA	TRBV7-9	once	TRBJ2-2	CASNNAAGELFF	TGTGCCAGCAACAACGCGGCCGGGGAGCTGTTTTTT
NA	TRBV15	NA	TRBJ1-1	CATSPWAGGGRTEAFF	TGTGCCACCAGCCCTTGGGCGGGGGGAGGAAGGACTGAAGCTTTCTTT
NA	TRBV20-1	NA	TRBJ1-4	CSAPLLEKLFF	TGCAGTGCTCCATTGCTGGAAAAACTGTTTTTT
NA	TRBV5-1	NA	TRBJ2-5	CASSLATGSWETQYF	TGCGCCAGCAGCTTGGCCACAGGGTCATGGGAGACCCAGTACTTC
NA	TRBV28	once	TRBJ1-5	CASSYGGAGNQPQHF	TGTGCCAGCAGTTATGGGGGGGCCGGCAATCAGCCCCAGCATTTT
NA	TRBV5-1	NA	TRBJ2-6	CASSFQYGANVLTF	TGCGCCAGCAGCTTCCAGTATGGGGCCAACGTCCTGACTTTC
NA	TRBV6-1	NA	TRBJ2-7	CASSETEQYF	TGTGCCAGCAGTGAAACCGAGCAGTACTTC
NA	TRBV27	NA	TRBJ2-2	CASSPHQNTGELFF	TGTGCCAGCAGTCCTCACCAGAACACCGGGGAGCTGTTTTTT
NA	TRBV27	NA	TRBJ1-4	CASSFSATVWGEKLFF	TGTGCCAGCAGTTTCTCTGCGACAGTCTGGGGTGAAAAACTGTTTTTT
NA	TRBV4-1	NA	TRBJ2-7	CASSQSGLSSYEQYF	TGCGCCAGCAGCCAATCGGGACTCTCCTCCTACGAGCAGTACTTC
NA	TRBV19	once	TRBJ2-2	CASIPYLGGTGELFF	TGTGCCAGTATCCCCTACCTGGGGGGCACCGGGGAGCTGTTTTTT
TRBD2	TRBV18	NA	TRBJ2-7	CASSPASGLLYEQYF	TGTGCCAGCTCACCGGCTAGCGGGCTTCTCTACGAGCAGTACTTC
TRBD2	TRBV2	NA	TRBJ2-1	CASSEGSGRGNEQFF	TGTGCCAGCAGTGAGGGTAGCGGGAGGGGGAATGAGCAGTTCTTC
NA	TRBV6-1	NA	TRBJ2-7	CASSGPPQYEQYF	TGTGCCAGCAGTGGACCGCCGCAATACGAGCAGTACTTC
TRBD2	TRBV5-1	NA	TRBJ2-5	CASSLSLAGGETQYF	TGCGCCAGCAGCTTGTCACTAGCGGGAGGGGAGACCCAGTACTTC
TRBD1	TRBV19	NA	TRBJ2-7	CASSSRDRDYEQYF	TGTGCCAGTAGTAGCCGGGACAGGGACTACGAGCAGTACTTC
NA	TRBV7-9	NA	TRBJ2-3	CASSFSTFTDTQYF	TGTGCCAGCAGCTTTAGTACTTTCACAGATACGCAGTATTTT
TRBD2	TRBV29-1	NA	TRBJ2-5	CSVGVSGSGEETQYF	TGCAGCGTTGGGGTTAGCGGGAGCGGGGAAGAGACCCAGTACTTC
TRBD1	TRBV30	NA	TRBJ1-5	CAWDGTGASGNQPQHF	TGTGCCTGGGATGGGACAGGGGCCTCTGGCAATCAGCCCCAGCATTTT
NA	TRBV4-3	NA	TRBJ1-4	CASSQGTDNEKLFF	TGCGCCAGCAGCCAAGGGACAGACAATGAAAAACTGTTTTTT
NA	TRBV6-5	NA	TRBJ2-7	CASSFGTGAYEQYF	TGTGCCAGCAGTTTCGGGACCGGAGCCTACGAGCAGTACTTC
NA	TRBV19	NA	TRBJ2-5	CASSEKRAETQYF	TGTGCCAGTAGTGAAAAGCGGGCTGAGACCCAGTACTTC
NA	TRBV4-1	few	TRBJ1-4	CASSQSLANNEKLFF	TGCGCCAGCAGCCAAAGTTTGGCTAATAATGAAAAACTGTTTTTT
NA	TRBV29-1	NA	TRBJ1-2	CSVARQGPTYGYTF	TGCAGCGTTGCAAGGCAGGGGCCAACCTATGGCTACACCTTC
NA	TRBV5-1	NA	TRBJ1-2	CASSLEGRREANYGYTF	TGCGCCAGCAGCTTGGAGGGCAGGAGGGAGGCTAACTATGGCTACACCTTC
NA	TRBV30	NA	TRBJ2-7	CAVGLTSEQYF	TGTGCCGTGGGGTTGACCAGCGAGCAGTACTTC
NA	TRBV11-1	NA	TRBJ2-7	CASSQRGPKGYEQYF	TGTGCCAGCAGCCAAAGGGGACCCAAAGGCTACGAGCAGTACTTC